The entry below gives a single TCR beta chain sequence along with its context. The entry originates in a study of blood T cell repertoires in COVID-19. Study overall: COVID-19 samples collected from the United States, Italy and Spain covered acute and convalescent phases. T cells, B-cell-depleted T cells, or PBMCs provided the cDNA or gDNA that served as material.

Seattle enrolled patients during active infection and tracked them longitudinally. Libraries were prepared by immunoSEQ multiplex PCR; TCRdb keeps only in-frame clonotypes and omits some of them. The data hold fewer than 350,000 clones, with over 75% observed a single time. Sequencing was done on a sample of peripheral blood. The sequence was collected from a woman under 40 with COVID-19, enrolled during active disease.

The CDR3 spells CASSLAGSGSGYTF. The CDR3 DNA reads TGTGCCAGCAGCTTGGCCGGTTCGGGAAGTGGCTACACCTTC. The chain uses TRBV5-6 and TRBJ1-2; D remains ambiguous. CDR3 length equals 14 residues. Trimming took off 0 bases at V and 7 bases at J, with 13 bases between the two ends. CDR1 and CDR2 from the germline V gene are SGHDT and YYEEEE.